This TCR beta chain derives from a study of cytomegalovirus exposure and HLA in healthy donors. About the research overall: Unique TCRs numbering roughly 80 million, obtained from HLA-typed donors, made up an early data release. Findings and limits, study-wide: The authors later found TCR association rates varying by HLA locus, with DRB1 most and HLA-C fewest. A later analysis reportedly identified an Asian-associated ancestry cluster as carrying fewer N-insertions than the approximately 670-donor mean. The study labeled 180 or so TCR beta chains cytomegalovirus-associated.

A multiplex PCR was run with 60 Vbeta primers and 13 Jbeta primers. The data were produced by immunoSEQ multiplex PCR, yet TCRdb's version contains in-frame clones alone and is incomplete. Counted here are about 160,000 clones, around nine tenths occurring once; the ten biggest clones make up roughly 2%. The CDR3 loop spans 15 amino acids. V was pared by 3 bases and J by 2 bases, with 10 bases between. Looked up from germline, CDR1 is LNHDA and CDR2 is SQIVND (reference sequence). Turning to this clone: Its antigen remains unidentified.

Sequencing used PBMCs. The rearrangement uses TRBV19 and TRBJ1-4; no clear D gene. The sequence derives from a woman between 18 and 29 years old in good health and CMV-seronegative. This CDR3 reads CASSIGVDTNEKLFF. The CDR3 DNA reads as TGTGCCAGTAGTATCGGGGTGGACACTAATGAAAAACTGTTTTTT. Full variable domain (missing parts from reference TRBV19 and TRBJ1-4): DGGITQSPKYLFRKEGQNVTLSCEQNLNHDAMYWYRQDPGQGLRLIYYSQIVNDFQKGDIAEGYSVSREKKESFPLTVTSAQKNPTAFYLCASSIGVDTNEKLFFGSGTQLSVL.